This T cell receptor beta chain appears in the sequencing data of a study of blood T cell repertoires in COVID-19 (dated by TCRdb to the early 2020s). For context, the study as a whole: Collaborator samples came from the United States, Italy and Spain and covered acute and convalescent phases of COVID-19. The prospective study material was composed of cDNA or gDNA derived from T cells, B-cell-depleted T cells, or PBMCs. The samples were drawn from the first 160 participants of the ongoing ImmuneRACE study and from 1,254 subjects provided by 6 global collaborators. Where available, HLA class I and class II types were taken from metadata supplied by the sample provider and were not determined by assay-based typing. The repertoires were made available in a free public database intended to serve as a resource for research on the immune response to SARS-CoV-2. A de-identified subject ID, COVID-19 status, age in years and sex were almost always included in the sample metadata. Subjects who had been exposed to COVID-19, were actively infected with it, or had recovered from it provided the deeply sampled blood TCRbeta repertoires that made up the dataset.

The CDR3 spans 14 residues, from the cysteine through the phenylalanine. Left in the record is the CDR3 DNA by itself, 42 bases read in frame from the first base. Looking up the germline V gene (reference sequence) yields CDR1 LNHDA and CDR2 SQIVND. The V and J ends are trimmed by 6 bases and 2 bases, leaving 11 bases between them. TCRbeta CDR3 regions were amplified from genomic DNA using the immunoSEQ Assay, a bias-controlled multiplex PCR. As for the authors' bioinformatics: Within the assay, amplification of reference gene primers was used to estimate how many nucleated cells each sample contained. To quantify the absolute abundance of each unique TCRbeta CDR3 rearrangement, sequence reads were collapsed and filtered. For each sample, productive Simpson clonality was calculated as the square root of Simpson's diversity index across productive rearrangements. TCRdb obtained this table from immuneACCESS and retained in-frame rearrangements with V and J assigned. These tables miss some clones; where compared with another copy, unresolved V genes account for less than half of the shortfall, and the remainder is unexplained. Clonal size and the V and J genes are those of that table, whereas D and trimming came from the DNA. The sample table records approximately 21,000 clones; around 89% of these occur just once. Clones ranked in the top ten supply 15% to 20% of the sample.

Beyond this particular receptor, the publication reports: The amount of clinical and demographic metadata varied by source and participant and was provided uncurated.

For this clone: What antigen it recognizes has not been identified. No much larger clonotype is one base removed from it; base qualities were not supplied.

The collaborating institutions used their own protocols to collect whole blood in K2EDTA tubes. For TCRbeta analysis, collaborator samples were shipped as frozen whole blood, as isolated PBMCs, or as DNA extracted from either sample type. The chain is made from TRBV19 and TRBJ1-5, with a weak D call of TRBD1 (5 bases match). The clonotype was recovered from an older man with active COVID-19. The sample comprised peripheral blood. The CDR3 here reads CASSASGGNQPQHF. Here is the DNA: TGTGCCAGTAGCGCCTCGGGGGGCAATCAGCCCCAGCATTTT.